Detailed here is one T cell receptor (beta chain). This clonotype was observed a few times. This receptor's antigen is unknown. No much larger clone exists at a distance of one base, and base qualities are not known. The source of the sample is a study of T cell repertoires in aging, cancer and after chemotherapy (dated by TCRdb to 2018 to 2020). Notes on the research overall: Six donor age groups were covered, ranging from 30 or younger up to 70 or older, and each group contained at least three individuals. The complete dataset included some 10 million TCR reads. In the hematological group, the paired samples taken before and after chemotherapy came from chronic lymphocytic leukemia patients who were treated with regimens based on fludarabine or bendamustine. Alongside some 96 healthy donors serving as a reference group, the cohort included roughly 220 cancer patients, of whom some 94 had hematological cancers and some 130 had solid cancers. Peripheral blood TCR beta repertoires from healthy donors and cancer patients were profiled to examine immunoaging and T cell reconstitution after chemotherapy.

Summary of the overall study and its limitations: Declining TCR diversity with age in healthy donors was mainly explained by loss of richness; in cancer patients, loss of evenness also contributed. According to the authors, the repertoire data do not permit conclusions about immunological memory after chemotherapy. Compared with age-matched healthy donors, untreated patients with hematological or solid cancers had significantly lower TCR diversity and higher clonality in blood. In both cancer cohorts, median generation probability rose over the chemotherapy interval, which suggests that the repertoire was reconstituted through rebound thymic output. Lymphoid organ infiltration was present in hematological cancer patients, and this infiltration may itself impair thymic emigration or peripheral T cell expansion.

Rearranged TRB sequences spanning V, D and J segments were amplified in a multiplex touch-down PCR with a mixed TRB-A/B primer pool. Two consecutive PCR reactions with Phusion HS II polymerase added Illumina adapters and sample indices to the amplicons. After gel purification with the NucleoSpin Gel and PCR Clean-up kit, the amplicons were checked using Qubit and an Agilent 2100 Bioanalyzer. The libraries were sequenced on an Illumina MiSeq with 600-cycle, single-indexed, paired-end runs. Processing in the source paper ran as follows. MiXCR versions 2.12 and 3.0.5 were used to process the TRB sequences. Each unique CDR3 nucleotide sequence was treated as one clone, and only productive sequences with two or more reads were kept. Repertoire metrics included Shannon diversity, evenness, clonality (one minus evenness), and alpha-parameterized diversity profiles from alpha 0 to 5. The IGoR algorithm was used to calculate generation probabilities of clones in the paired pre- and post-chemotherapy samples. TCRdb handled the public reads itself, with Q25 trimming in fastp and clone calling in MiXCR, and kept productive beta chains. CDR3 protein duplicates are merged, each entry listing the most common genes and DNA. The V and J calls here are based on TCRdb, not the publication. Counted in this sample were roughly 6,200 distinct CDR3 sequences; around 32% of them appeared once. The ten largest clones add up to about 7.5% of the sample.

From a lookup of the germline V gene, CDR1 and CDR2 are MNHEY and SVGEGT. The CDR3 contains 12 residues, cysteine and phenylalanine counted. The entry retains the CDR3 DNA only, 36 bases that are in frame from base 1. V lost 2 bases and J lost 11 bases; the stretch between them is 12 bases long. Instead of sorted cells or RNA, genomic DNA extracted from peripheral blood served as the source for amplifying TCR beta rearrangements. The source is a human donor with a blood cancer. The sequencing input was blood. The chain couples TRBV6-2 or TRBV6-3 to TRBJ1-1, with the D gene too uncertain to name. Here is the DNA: TGTGCCAGCAGTTACCCGGCTATCGCGGCTTTCTTT. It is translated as CASSYPAIAAFF.